In this sample, the clone carrying this T cell receptor beta chain turned up many times. Generation of TCR cDNA used 5'RACE template switching (which added a universal primer site and UMIs). MiXCR was run by TCRdb on the 5' RACE reads, yielding one entry per CDR3 protein. The table lists more than 35,000 distinct CDR3 sequences, 6.8% of them singletons. The CDR3 spans 12 residues. CDR1 and CDR2 from the germline V gene are SGHDN and FVKESK. V trimming: 4 bases; J trimming: 13 bases; junction bases outside the gene matches: 5. The data were taken from a study of T cells after yellow fever vaccination. Study results and caveats: Booster sampling recovered most clones from primary vaccination (approximately 97% CD4, around 90% CD8). Some clonotypes, a small share, were shared between CD4 and CD8 compartments.

The sample was CD8+ T cells not binding an NS4B(214-222) dextramer, sorted from PBMCs, taken 45 days after the yellow fever booster vaccination. This TCR came from a young man who received the YFV17D yellow fever vaccine. The chain joins TRBV14 to TRBJ2-1; TRBD2 matches 9 bases. CDR3 nucleotides: TGTGCCAGCAGCCGACTAGCGGAGCCACAGTTCTTC. Translated, it gives CASSRLAEPQFF.